This T cell receptor (beta chain) was recovered during a study of blood T cells in healthy people across ages. Study-wide background: Template switching captured about one barcoded beta molecule per two T cells. Study-wide results and caveats: Compared with aged donors, long-lived donors showed fewer expanded clones, suggesting selection.

The CDR3 loop spans 14 amino acids. Germline V gene data show CDR1 as SGHAT and CDR2 as FQDESV (reference sequence). With a J-beta primer mix and a sample-barcoded 5' primer, a second PCR ran about 6 to 11 cycles. A single record per CDR3 protein comes from TCRdb applying MiXCR to the 5' RACE reads. The sample contains 550,000 to 600,000 distinct CDR3 sequences, roughly 28% of which appear only once. As to this clonotype: Its antigen is not identified. Its ends do not fully match the called genes, so a read error is possible.

Per sample, a minimum of 6.5 million PBMCs were isolated. The chain carries TRBV11-1 and TRBJ2-7; D may be TRBD1 (6 bases). Sequencing input: blood. This TCR derives from a woman between 65 and 79 years old in good health. CDR3 loop: CASRFRDTSYEQYF. In DNA, the CDR3 is TGTGCCAGCAGATTCAGGGACACATCCTACGAACAGTACTTC.